The 5 T cell receptor beta chains below were found in one sample sequenced in a study of T cell responses to AZD1222 COVID-19 vaccine. Assay used: immunoSEQ multiplex PCR; TCRdb lists only in-frame clones, some missing. The sample has 150,000 to 200,000 clones, approximately 92% seen once; the top ten hold approximately 0.98%. The material sequenced was peripheral blood, taken 28 days after the second dose of the MenACWY control vaccine. Receptor source: an adult who received the MenACWY meningococcal vaccine as a control.

This clone was counted a few times. The gene calls are TRBV10-1 and TRBJ1-3, with D unclear. The V gene's germline CDR1 is WNHNN and CDR2 SYGVQD (reference sequence). CDR3 length: 13 amino acids. The V end lost 6 bases, the J end lost 0 bases, and 6 bases lay between the germline ends. The CDR3 region is CASRRFSGNTIYF. In DNA, the CDR3 is TGCGCCAGCAGGCGGTTCTCTGGAAACACCATATATTTT.

The rearrangement links TRBV5-6 to TRBJ2-2; TRBD1 matches 9 bases. CDR1 and CDR2 (germline): SGHDT, YYEEEE. V lost 4 bases to trimming and J lost 5 bases; unmatched junction nucleotides: 6. This CDR3 region has 15 residues. The CDR3: CASSPGTGLTGELFF. CDR3 bases: TGTGCCAGCAGCCCCGGGACAGGGTTAACCGGGGAGCTGTTTTTT.

This rearrangement joins TRBV5-5 to TRBJ1-2; D is undetermined. Germline-derived CDR1 and CDR2 are SGHKS and YYEKEE (reference sequence). V shed 4 bases and J shed 2 bases, with 9 bases lying between them. This CDR3 region has 13 residues. CDR3 in amino acids: CASSMTENYGYTF. The DNA of the CDR3 is TGTGCCAGCAGCATGACCGAGAACTATGGCTACACCTTC.

The chain has TRBV29-1 and TRBJ2-1; D ambiguous. V lost 4 bases and J 7 bases, leaving 14 bases between the germline ends. There are 13 residues in the CDR3. Per germline, CDR1 SQVTM and CDR2 ANQGSEA. CDR3 amino acids: CSVVGWKENEQFF. CDR3 nucleotide sequence: TGCAGCGTTGTAGGATGGAAGGAGAATGAGCAGTTCTTC.

The chain joins TRBV24-1 to TRBJ1-2; 10 bases map to TRBD1. V shed 3 bases and J 3 bases; nucleotides not matched to a gene: 3. This CDR3 contains 15 residues. The germline V gene encodes CDR1 KGHDR and CDR2 SFDVKD. The CDR3 nucleotides read TGTGCCACCAGTGATACCGGGACAGGGGACTATGGCTACACCTTC. Protein product: CATSDTGTGDYGYTF.